The rows below give T cell receptor beta chains drawn from one sample of a study of T cell responses to AZD1222 COVID-19 vaccine. TCRdb's copy holds only in-frame clones and misses some; the assay was immunoSEQ multiplex PCR. The data contain some 160,000 clones, around nine tenths of them seen just once; the ten biggest clones take up approximately 5.7%. The source material was peripheral blood, sampled on day 0 of AZD1222 vaccination. These receptor sequences come from an adult in good health. The CDR3 runs from the conserved cysteine through the conserved F or W. The D gene is left open where the match is weak. Only part of the rows carry a size: once, few, many, or a class if the clone is expanded.

cdr3_aa cdr3_nt j_call v_call cdr3_length d_call clone_size
CASTLYPAGTGTGELFF TGTGCCAGCACCTTATACCCAGCGGGGACGGGGACCGGGGAGCTGTTTTTT TRBJ2-2 TRBV3-1/TRBV3-2 17 TRBD2 -
CASSREGGYQPQHF TGTGCCAGCTCACGGGAGGGGGGCTATCAGCCCCAGCATTTT TRBJ1-5 TRBV18 14 - -
CASSPLDAGAINEQYF TGTGCCAGCAGCCCCCTGGATGCGGGAGCGATCAACGAGCAGTACTTC TRBJ2-7 TRBV5-6 16 TRBD2 -
CASSFSSKSYGYTF TGTGCCAGCAGTTTCTCCTCAAAATCCTATGGCTACACCTTC TRBJ1-2 TRBV28 14 - -
CSVRDRGRDGQPQHF TGCAGCGTTCGGGACAGGGGGCGAGACGGTCAGCCCCAGCATTTT TRBJ1-5 TRBV29-1 15 TRBD1 -
CASSLAQGRGYGYTF TGTGCCAGCAGCTTAGCACAGGGAAGGGGCTATGGCTACACCTTC TRBJ1-2 TRBV7-2 15 - few
CASSLGQSSGANVLTF TGTGCCAGCAGCTTGGGACAGAGCTCTGGGGCCAACGTCCTGACTTTC TRBJ2-6 TRBV5-4 16 - -
CASSQEGAGGGYNEQFF TGTGCCAGCAGCCAAGAGGGCGCGGGAGGGGGGTACAATGAGCAGTTCTTC TRBJ2-1 TRBV4-2 17 TRBD2 -
CASSASGTSTDTQYF TGTGCCAGCAGCGCTAGCGGAACTAGCACAGATACGCAGTATTTT TRBJ2-3 TRBV9 15 TRBD2 -
CASSRQGAVTEAFF TGTGCCAGCAGCCGACAGGGGGCGGTCACTGAAGCTTTCTTT TRBJ1-1 TRBV11-2 14 TRBD1 -
CASSQQGNEQFF TGTGCCAGCAGCCAGCAGGGGAATGAGCAGTTCTTC TRBJ2-1 TRBV14 12 - -
CASSFYPTDGKDSYSGNTIYF TGTGCCAGCAGCTTCTACCCAACTGATGGGAAGGACTCTTACTCTGGAAACACCATATATTTT TRBJ1-3 TRBV13 21 - -
CASSPQVGGSYGYTF TGTGCCAGCAGCCCCCAGGTGGGGGGCAGCTATGGCTACACCTTC TRBJ1-2 TRBV7-6 15 - -
CASSGRNTEAFF TGTGCCAGCAGTGGACGGAACACTGAAGCTTTCTTT TRBJ1-1 TRBV12-3/TRBV12-4 12 - -
CASSILGDTQYF TGTGCCAGTAGTATTCTTGGAGATACGCAGTATTTT TRBJ2-3 TRBV19 12 - -
CASSRLGPGSQETQYF TGTGCCAGCAGCCGCCTGGGACCAGGGTCCCAAGAGACCCAGTACTTC TRBJ2-5 TRBV7-2 16 - -
CASSNRDVAGELFF TGTGCCAGTTCCAACAGGGACGTAGCCGGGGAGCTGTTTTTT TRBJ2-2 TRBV19 14 - few
CATQREFQNTDTQYF TGCGCCACCCAGAGGGAATTTCAGAACACAGATACGCAGTATTTT TRBJ2-3 TRBV5-1 15 - -
CASSWEAHNQPQHF TGTGCCAGCAGTTGGGAGGCTCACAATCAGCCCCAGCATTTT TRBJ1-5 TRBV6-5 14 - -
CASSLFDRDGETQYF TGTGCCAGCAGCTTGTTTGACAGGGACGGGGAGACCCAGTACTTC TRBJ2-5 TRBV5-6 15 TRBD1 -
CASSLVTKEGYTF TGCGCCAGCAGCTTGGTTACAAAGGAAGGCTACACCTTC TRBJ1-2 TRBV5-1 13 - -
CSVARGQDTQYF TGCAGCGTTGCCAGGGGGCAAGATACGCAGTATTTT TRBJ2-3 TRBV29-1 12 TRBD1 -
CASSLAGLARESFF TGTGCCAGCAGCTTAGCGGGACTAGCTCGGGAGTCGTTCTTC TRBJ2-1 TRBV7-9 14 TRBD2 -
CASSLAGGGTDTQYF TGTGCCAGCAGCCTAGCGGGGGGCGGCACAGATACGCAGTATTTT TRBJ2-3 TRBV11-1 15 TRBD2 -
CASTGTFSTDTQYF TGCGCCAGTACAGGTACCTTTAGCACAGATACGCAGTATTTT TRBJ2-3 TRBV5-1 14 - -
CASSQDPYEQYF TGTGCCAGCAGCCAAGATCCCTACGAGCAGTACTTC TRBJ2-7 TRBV3-1/TRBV3-2 12 - -
CASSTSTSTDTQYF TGTGCCAGTAGTACTTCGACTAGCACAGATACGCAGTATTTT TRBJ2-3 TRBV19 14 - -
CASSPGTAGNTIYF TGCGCCAGCAGCCCCGGGACTGCTGGAAACACCATATATTTT TRBJ1-3 TRBV5-1 14 - -
CASSYSGGINTEAFF TGTGCCAGCAGTTATTCGGGGGGGATCAACACTGAAGCTTTCTTT TRBJ1-1 TRBV6-2/TRBV6-3 15 - -
CASSTTGGDYGYTF TGTGCCAGCAGCACCACGGGGGGAGATTATGGCTACACCTTC TRBJ1-2 TRBV7-2 14 - -
CASSFGTGIGDGYTF TGTGCCAGCAGCTTCGGGACAGGGATTGGAGATGGCTACACCTTC TRBJ1-2 TRBV7-2 15 TRBD1 -
CAISDPRQNQYGYTF TGTGCCATCAGTGACCCCAGACAGAACCAGTATGGCTACACCTTC TRBJ1-2 TRBV10-3 15 - -
CASGGTMAEQYF TGTGCCAGCGGGGGGACGATGGCCGAGCAGTACTTC TRBJ2-7 TRBV7-3 12 - -
CASSPAGVGTEAFF TGTGCCAGCAGCCCAGCCGGGGTCGGCACTGAAGCTTTCTTT TRBJ1-1 TRBV7-3 14 - -
CASSQGTGGYAFF TGTGCCAGCAGTCAAGGGACAGGGGGCTATGCTTTCTTT TRBJ1-1 TRBV28 13 TRBD1 -